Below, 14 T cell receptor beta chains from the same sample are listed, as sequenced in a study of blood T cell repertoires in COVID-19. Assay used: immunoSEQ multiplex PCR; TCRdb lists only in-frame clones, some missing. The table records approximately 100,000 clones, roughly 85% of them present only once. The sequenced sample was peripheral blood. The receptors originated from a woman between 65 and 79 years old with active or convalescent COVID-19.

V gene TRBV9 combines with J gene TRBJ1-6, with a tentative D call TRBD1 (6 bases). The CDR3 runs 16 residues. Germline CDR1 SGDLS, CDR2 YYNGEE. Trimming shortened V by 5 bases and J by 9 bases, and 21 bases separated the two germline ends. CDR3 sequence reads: CASSGGRGSVGSPLHF. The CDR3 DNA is TGTGCCAGCAGTGGGGGCAGGGGATCGGTCGGTTCACCCCTCCACTTT.

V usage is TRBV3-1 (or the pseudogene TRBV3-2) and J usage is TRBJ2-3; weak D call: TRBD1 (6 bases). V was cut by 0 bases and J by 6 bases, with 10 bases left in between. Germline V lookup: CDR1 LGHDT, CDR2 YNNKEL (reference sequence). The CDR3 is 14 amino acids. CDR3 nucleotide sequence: TGTGCCAGCAGCCAAGACAGGGGTTTGGATACGCAGTATTTT. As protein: CASSQDRGLDTQYF.

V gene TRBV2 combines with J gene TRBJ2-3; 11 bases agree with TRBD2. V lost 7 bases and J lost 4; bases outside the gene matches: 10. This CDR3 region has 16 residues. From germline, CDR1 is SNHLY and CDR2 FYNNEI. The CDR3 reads CASKLAGGNWADTQYF. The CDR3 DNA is TGTGCCAGCAAGCTAGCGGGGGGAAATTGGGCAGATACGCAGTATTTT.

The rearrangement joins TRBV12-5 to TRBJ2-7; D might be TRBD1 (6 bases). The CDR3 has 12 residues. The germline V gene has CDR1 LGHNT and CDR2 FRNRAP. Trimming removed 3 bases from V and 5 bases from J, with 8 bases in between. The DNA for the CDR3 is TGTGCTAGTGGTTTACAGGGCGACGAGCAGTACTTC. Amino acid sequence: CASGLQGDEQYF.

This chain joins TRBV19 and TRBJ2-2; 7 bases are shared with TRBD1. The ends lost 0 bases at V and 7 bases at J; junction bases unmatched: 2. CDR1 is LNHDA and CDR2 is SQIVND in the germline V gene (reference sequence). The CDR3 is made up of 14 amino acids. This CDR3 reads CASSIETGNGELFF. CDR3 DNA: TGTGCCAGTAGTATAGAGACAGGGAACGGGGAGCTGTTTTTT.

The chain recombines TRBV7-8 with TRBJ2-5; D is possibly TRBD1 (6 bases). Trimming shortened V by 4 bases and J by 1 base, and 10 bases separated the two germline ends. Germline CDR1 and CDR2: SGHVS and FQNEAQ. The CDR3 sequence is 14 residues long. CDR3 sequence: CASSSQGRQETQYF. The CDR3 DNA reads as TGTGCCAGCAGCTCTCAGGGGCGCCAAGAGACCCAGTACTTC.

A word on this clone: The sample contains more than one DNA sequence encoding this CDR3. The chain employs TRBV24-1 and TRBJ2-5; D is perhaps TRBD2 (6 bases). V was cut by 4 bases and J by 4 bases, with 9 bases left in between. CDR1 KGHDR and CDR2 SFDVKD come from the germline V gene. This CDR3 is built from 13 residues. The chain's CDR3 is CATSEGGRETQYF. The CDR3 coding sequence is TGTGCCACCAGTGAGGGAGGCAGAGAGACCCAGTACTTC.

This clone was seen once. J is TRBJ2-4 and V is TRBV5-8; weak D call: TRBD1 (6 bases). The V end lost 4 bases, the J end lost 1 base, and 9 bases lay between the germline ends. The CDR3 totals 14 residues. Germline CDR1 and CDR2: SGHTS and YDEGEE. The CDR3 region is CASSPQGAKNIQYF. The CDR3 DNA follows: TGTGCCAGCAGCCCGCAGGGGGCCAAAAACATTCAGTACTTC.

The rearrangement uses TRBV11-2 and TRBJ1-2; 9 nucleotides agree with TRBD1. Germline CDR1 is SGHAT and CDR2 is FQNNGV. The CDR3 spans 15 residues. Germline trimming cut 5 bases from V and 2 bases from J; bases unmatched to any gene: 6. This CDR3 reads CASSRTGGGNYGYTF. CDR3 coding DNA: TGTGCCAGCAGCCGAACAGGGGGCGGAAACTATGGCTACACCTTC.

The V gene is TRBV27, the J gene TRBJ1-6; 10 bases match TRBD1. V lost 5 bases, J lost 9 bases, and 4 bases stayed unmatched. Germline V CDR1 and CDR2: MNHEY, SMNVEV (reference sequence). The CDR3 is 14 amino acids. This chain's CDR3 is CASSLDRGSSPLHF. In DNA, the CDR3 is TGTGCCAGCAGTCTGGACAGGGGGTCTTCACCCCTCCACTTT.

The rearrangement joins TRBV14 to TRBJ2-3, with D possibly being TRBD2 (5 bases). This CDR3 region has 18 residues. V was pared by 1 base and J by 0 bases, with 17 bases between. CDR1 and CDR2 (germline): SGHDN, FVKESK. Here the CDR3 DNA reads TGTGCCAGCAGCCAAGGCAGGTTGGGAGCGCGCAGCACAGATACGCAGTATTTT. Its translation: CASSQGRLGARSTDTQYF.

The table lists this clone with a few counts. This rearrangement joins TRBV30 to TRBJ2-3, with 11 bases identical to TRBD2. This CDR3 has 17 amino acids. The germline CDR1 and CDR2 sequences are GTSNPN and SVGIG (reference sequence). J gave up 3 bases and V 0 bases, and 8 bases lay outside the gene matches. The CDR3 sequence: CAWSVTRTSGRTDTQYF. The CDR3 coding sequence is TGTGCCTGGAGTGTAACCCGAACTAGCGGGAGAACAGATACGCAGTATTTT.

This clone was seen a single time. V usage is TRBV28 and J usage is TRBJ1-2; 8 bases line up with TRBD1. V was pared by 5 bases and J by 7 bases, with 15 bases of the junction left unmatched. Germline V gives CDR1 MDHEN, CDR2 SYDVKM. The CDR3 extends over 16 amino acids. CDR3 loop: CASSPGQDFFGRGYTF. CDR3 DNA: TGTGCCAGCAGTCCGGGACAGGATTTTTTTGGCCGTGGCTACACCTTC.

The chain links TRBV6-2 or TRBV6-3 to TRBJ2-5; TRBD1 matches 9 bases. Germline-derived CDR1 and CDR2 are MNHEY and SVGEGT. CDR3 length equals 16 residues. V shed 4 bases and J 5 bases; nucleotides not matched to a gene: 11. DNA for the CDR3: TGTGCCAGCAGTTTCATACAGGGGGCAGCGGGGGAGACCCAGTACTTC. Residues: CASSFIQGAAGETQYF.